A selection of T cell receptor beta chains follows, all from one sample in a study of OX40 agonist ivuxolimab in advanced cancers. Assay used: immunoSEQ multiplex PCR; TCRdb lists only in-frame clones, some missing. This repertoire shows roughly 77,000 clones, roughly 80% found once; its top ten account for roughly 4.9%. The starting material was CD4+ or CD8+ T cells sorted from blood, obtained in a trial of the OX40 agonist ivuxolimab. Every receptor here comes from an adult with an advanced solid tumor such as melanoma, head and neck, liver or kidney cancer. Each CDR3 is given with its conserved first and last residue. Each record gives: D gene, J gene, V gene, clone size, CDR3 DNA, CDR3 protein. The D gene is left open where the match is weak. Clone size is given for some rows only: seen once, a few or many times, or a class if the clone is expanded.

d_gene: TRBD2
j_gene: TRBJ2-1
v_gene: TRBV19
abundance: few
CDR3nt: TGTGCCACCGAAATCAGATCAGCGGGGGTTTCCTACAATGAGCAGTTCTTC
CDR3aa: CATEIRSAGVSYNEQFF

d_gene: NA
j_gene: TRBJ1-1
v_gene: TRBV6-5
abundance: NA
CDR3nt: TGTGCCAGCAGTTACGGCTTCAGGCTGAACACTGAAGCTTTCTTT
CDR3aa: CASSYGFRLNTEAFF

d_gene: NA
j_gene: TRBJ1-1
v_gene: TRBV5-1
abundance: NA
CDR3nt: TGCGCCAGCAGCTTGGGGTGGGAGGGGACTGAAGCTTTCTTT
CDR3aa: CASSLGWEGTEAFF

d_gene: NA
j_gene: TRBJ2-3
v_gene: TRBV5-4
abundance: NA
CDR3nt: TGTGCCAGCAGACCGAACGAGGGGCGTAGAGATACGCAGTATTTT
CDR3aa: CASRPNEGRRDTQYF

d_gene: NA
j_gene: TRBJ2-1
v_gene: TRBV20-1
abundance: NA
CDR3nt: TGCAGTGCTAGAGGGCATGAGCAGTTCTTC
CDR3aa: CSARGHEQFF

d_gene: TRBD1
j_gene: TRBJ1-6
v_gene: TRBV19
abundance: few
CDR3nt: TGTGCCAGTACCACCAGGGACAGCTTTGGTTCACCCCTCCACTTT
CDR3aa: CASTTRDSFGSPLHF

d_gene: NA
j_gene: TRBJ1-1
v_gene: TRBV7-9
abundance: NA
CDR3nt: TGTGCCAGCAGCTTAGGGCAGTGGGGGAACACTGAAGCTTTCTTT
CDR3aa: CASSLGQWGNTEAFF

d_gene: NA
j_gene: TRBJ1-1
v_gene: TRBV19
abundance: NA
CDR3nt: TGTGCCAGTAGTATCCTCGGGGTTTCGGGGAACACTGAAGCTTTCTTT
CDR3aa: CASSILGVSGNTEAFF

d_gene: TRBD1
j_gene: TRBJ2-1
v_gene: TRBV6-6
abundance: few
CDR3nt: TGTGCCAGCAGTTACTCCCGGGACAGGGGCTACAATGAGCAGTTCTTC
CDR3aa: CASSYSRDRGYNEQFF

d_gene: NA
j_gene: TRBJ2-7
v_gene: TRBV30
abundance: NA
CDR3nt: TGTGCCTGGAGTCTCGGGGGTATAGGGTACGAGCAGTACTTC
CDR3aa: CAWSLGGIGYEQYF

d_gene: TRBD2
j_gene: TRBJ2-1
v_gene: TRBV18
abundance: NA
CDR3nt: TGTGCCAGCTCACTTCGGACTAGCGGGAGTCGGAATGAGCAGTTCTTC
CDR3aa: CASSLRTSGSRNEQFF

d_gene: NA
j_gene: TRBJ2-7
v_gene: TRBV5-1
abundance: NA
CDR3nt: TGCGCCAGCAGCTTGGACAGGGCTAACTACGAGCAGTACTTC
CDR3aa: CASSLDRANYEQYF

d_gene: TRBD2
j_gene: TRBJ2-1
v_gene: TRBV11-2
abundance: NA
CDR3nt: TGTGCCGTAAGGAGCGGGGCCCGGAACAATGAGCAGTTCTTC
CDR3aa: CAVRSGARNNEQFF

d_gene: NA
j_gene: TRBJ1-2
v_gene: TRBV27
abundance: NA
CDR3nt: TGTGCCAGCAGTTTAACCGGGACCTTTAAAGGCTACACCTTC
CDR3aa: CASSLTGTFKGYTF

d_gene: TRBD2
j_gene: TRBJ2-7
v_gene: TRBV7-9
abundance: NA
CDR3nt: TGTGCCAGCAGCCTCGAGCGGGGAACCTACGAGCAGTACTTC
CDR3aa: CASSLERGTYEQYF

d_gene: NA
j_gene: TRBJ2-7
v_gene: TRBV7-6
abundance: NA
CDR3nt: TGTGCCAGCAGTGGGACATTATTCCTCGAGCAGTACTTC
CDR3aa: CASSGTLFLEQYF

d_gene: NA
j_gene: TRBJ2-7
v_gene: TRBV6-5
abundance: NA
CDR3nt: TGTGCCACGACCCTAAGCGTTTGGGGGGCCTACGAGCAGTACTTC
CDR3aa: CATTLSVWGAYEQYF

d_gene: TRBD2
j_gene: TRBJ2-1
v_gene: TRBV6-5
abundance: NA
CDR3nt: TGTGCCAGCAAGGGGACTAGCGGGGGGCCTGCCTGGCAGTTCTTC
CDR3aa: CASKGTSGGPAWQFF

d_gene: TRBD2
j_gene: TRBJ2-1
v_gene: TRBV7-6
abundance: NA
CDR3nt: TGTGCCAGCAGCCCGCAGACTAGCGGGGCACAGAGTGAGCAGTTCTTC
CDR3aa: CASSPQTSGAQSEQFF

d_gene: TRBD1
j_gene: TRBJ2-5
v_gene: TRBV30
abundance: NA
CDR3nt: TGTGCCTGGAGTCGGGACAGTCCCGAGACCCAGTACTTC
CDR3aa: CAWSRDSPETQYF

d_gene: NA
j_gene: TRBJ1-3
v_gene: TRBV7-9
abundance: NA
CDR3nt: TGTGCCAGCAGCTTAGCGCGGCAGGGTCCTGGAAACACCATATATTTT
CDR3aa: CASSLARQGPGNTIYF

d_gene: NA
j_gene: TRBJ2-7
v_gene: TRBV27
abundance: NA
CDR3nt: TGTGCCAGCAGTTTGTCAGGTACTTCCTACGAGCAGTACTTC
CDR3aa: CASSLSGTSYEQYF

d_gene: NA
j_gene: TRBJ2-7
v_gene: TRBV6-6
abundance: NA
CDR3nt: TGTGCCAGCACAGAGGAAGGTCCCGACTACGAGCAGTACTTC
CDR3aa: CASTEEGPDYEQYF

d_gene: NA
j_gene: TRBJ1-1
v_gene: TRBV27
abundance: NA
CDR3nt: TGTGCCAGCAGCCCCAGGGCGGGGAACACTGAAGCTTTCTTT
CDR3aa: CASSPRAGNTEAFF

d_gene: NA
j_gene: TRBJ2-5
v_gene: TRBV7-9
abundance: NA
CDR3nt: TGTGCCAGCAGCTTAGCGAAAGCTAAAGAGACCCAGTACTTC
CDR3aa: CASSLAKAKETQYF

d_gene: NA
j_gene: TRBJ1-2
v_gene: TRBV19
abundance: NA
CDR3nt: TGTGCCAGTAGTTCCGACAGGAACTTTAACTATGGCTACACCTTC
CDR3aa: CASSSDRNFNYGYTF

d_gene: TRBD2
j_gene: TRBJ2-1
v_gene: TRBV7-3
abundance: few
CDR3nt: TGTGCCAGCAGCCCTCAAGCGGGGAACCGCTACAATGAGCAGTTCTTC
CDR3aa: CASSPQAGNRYNEQFF

d_gene: NA
j_gene: TRBJ1-3
v_gene: TRBV10-3
abundance: NA
CDR3nt: TGTGCCATCAGTGAAAGACAAGTAAGCTCCGGAAACACCATATATTTT
CDR3aa: CAISERQVSSGNTIYF

d_gene: NA
j_gene: TRBJ2-1
v_gene: TRBV2
abundance: NA
CDR3nt: TGTGCCAGCAGTGACAGGACGGGGCGGAATGAGCAGTTCTTC
CDR3aa: CASSDRTGRNEQFF

d_gene: NA
j_gene: TRBJ1-2
v_gene: TRBV2
abundance: NA
CDR3nt: TGTGCCAGCAGTGAGGCTTCGGGGAACACCTTC
CDR3aa: CASSEASGNTF

d_gene: NA
j_gene: TRBJ2-2
v_gene: TRBV9
abundance: NA
CDR3nt: TGTGCCAGCAGCGTAGTATCCGGGGAGCTGTTTTTT
CDR3aa: CASSVVSGELFF

d_gene: TRBD2
j_gene: TRBJ2-2
v_gene: TRBV2
abundance: NA
CDR3nt: TGTGCCAGCATCGGGACTAGCGGGCCGTCCGGGGAGCTGTTTTTT
CDR3aa: CASIGTSGPSGELFF

d_gene: TRBD1
j_gene: TRBJ1-3
v_gene: TRBV19
abundance: NA
CDR3nt: TGTGCCAGTACCGAACAGGGGAGTTGGGGAAACACCATATATTTT
CDR3aa: CASTEQGSWGNTIYF

d_gene: TRBD2
j_gene: TRBJ2-5
v_gene: TRBV27
abundance: once
CDR3nt: TGTGCCAGCAGTCCGGGACTAGCGGGAGGGCCTAGGCCCCAGTACTTC
CDR3aa: CASSPGLAGGPRPQYF

d_gene: NA
j_gene: TRBJ2-3
v_gene: TRBV4-2
abundance: NA
CDR3nt: TGTGCCAGCAGCCCTCTGATCCTAGCTTCGGATGATACGCAGTATTTT
CDR3aa: CASSPLILASDDTQYF

d_gene: NA
j_gene: TRBJ1-1
v_gene: TRBV11-2
abundance: NA
CDR3nt: TGTGCCAGCAGCTTAGTTGGGGGAGGGACTGAAGCTTTCTTT
CDR3aa: CASSLVGGGTEAFF

d_gene: NA
j_gene: TRBJ1-5
v_gene: TRBV7-9
abundance: NA
CDR3nt: TGTGCCAGCAGCTTAGGGGACCGTAATCAGCCCCAGCATTTT
CDR3aa: CASSLGDRNQPQHF

d_gene: NA
j_gene: TRBJ1-2
v_gene: TRBV7-9
abundance: NA
CDR3nt: TGTGCCAGCGTGGGGGGGAGGGCCTATGGCTACACCTTC
CDR3aa: CASVGGRAYGYTF

d_gene: NA
j_gene: TRBJ2-5
v_gene: TRBV5-8
abundance: NA
CDR3nt: TGTGCCAGCAGCACCGGACAATCCCAAGAGACCCAGTACTTC
CDR3aa: CASSTGQSQETQYF

d_gene: NA
j_gene: TRBJ2-2
v_gene: TRBV5-1
abundance: NA
CDR3nt: TGCGCCAGCAGCGATCCTAGGAGGACCAACACCGGGGAGCTGTTTTTT
CDR3aa: CASSDPRRTNTGELFF

d_gene: NA
j_gene: TRBJ2-1
v_gene: TRBV9
abundance: NA
CDR3nt: TGTGCCAGCAGCGTAGCCGCCGACAATGAGCAGTTCTTC
CDR3aa: CASSVAADNEQFF

d_gene: NA
j_gene: TRBJ2-1
v_gene: TRBV7-3
abundance: NA
CDR3nt: TGTGCCAGCAGCTCTGTGGGGACATACCACAATGAGCAGTTCTTC
CDR3aa: CASSSVGTYHNEQFF

d_gene: NA
j_gene: TRBJ1-3
v_gene: TRBV2
abundance: once
CDR3nt: TGTGCCAGCAGTGAAGTGGCTGGAAACACCATATATTTT
CDR3aa: CASSEVAGNTIYF

d_gene: TRBD2
j_gene: TRBJ2-7
v_gene: TRBV6-1
abundance: NA
CDR3nt: TGTGCCAGCACTCTACCTAGCGGGAGGTCCTACGAGCAGTACTTC
CDR3aa: CASTLPSGRSYEQYF

d_gene: NA
j_gene: TRBJ2-3
v_gene: TRBV2
abundance: NA
CDR3nt: TGTGCCAGCAGTGTGGGCGGGAGCACAGATACGCAGTATTTT
CDR3aa: CASSVGGSTDTQYF

d_gene: NA
j_gene: TRBJ2-2
v_gene: TRBV4-3
abundance: NA
CDR3nt: TGCGCCAGCAGCCTTGAGGGAGCGGGCACCGGGGAGCTGTTTTTT
CDR3aa: CASSLEGAGTGELFF

d_gene: NA
j_gene: TRBJ2-7
v_gene: TRBV18
abundance: NA
CDR3nt: TGTGCCAGCTCACCGGTGGACAGTACCTACGAGCAGTACTTC
CDR3aa: CASSPVDSTYEQYF

d_gene: NA
j_gene: TRBJ1-2
v_gene: TRBV28
abundance: NA
CDR3nt: TGTGCCAGCAGTTTTCCCGACCTGAGGAGCTATGGCTACACCTTC
CDR3aa: CASSFPDLRSYGYTF

d_gene: TRBD1
j_gene: TRBJ2-3
v_gene: TRBV28
abundance: NA
CDR3nt: TGTGCCAGCAGCTCCCAGGGGGGCACAGATACGCAGTATTTT
CDR3aa: CASSSQGGTDTQYF

d_gene: TRBD2
j_gene: TRBJ2-2
v_gene: TRBV5-1
abundance: NA
CDR3nt: TGCGCCAGCAGCGCGGGGACTAGCGCTAACACCGGGGAGCTGTTTTTT
CDR3aa: CASSAGTSANTGELFF

d_gene: TRBD1
j_gene: TRBJ1-5
v_gene: TRBV2
abundance: NA
CDR3nt: TGTGCCAGCAGTGAAAACAGGGGGCAACAGCCCCAGCATTTT
CDR3aa: CASSENRGQQPQHF

d_gene: TRBD1
j_gene: TRBJ1-4
v_gene: TRBV9
abundance: NA
CDR3nt: TGTGCCAGCAGCGCACCCGCCATTACGGACAGGGAGGGGAGAGAAAAACTGTTTTTT
CDR3aa: CASSAPAITDREGREKLFF

d_gene: TRBD1
j_gene: TRBJ2-7
v_gene: TRBV14
abundance: NA
CDR3nt: TGTGCCAGCAGCCGAACCACAGGGGGCGGTTTCTACGAGCAGTACTTC
CDR3aa: CASSRTTGGGFYEQYF

d_gene: TRBD2
j_gene: TRBJ2-3
v_gene: TRBV4-3
abundance: NA
CDR3nt: TGCGCCAGCAGCCAAAGGACTAGTTTGAAGACAGATACGCAGTATTTT
CDR3aa: CASSQRTSLKTDTQYF

d_gene: NA
j_gene: TRBJ2-1
v_gene: TRBV27
abundance: NA
CDR3nt: TGTGCCAGCAGTTTGGGTGGCGACAATGAGCAGTTCTTC
CDR3aa: CASSLGGDNEQFF

d_gene: NA
j_gene: TRBJ2-1
v_gene: TRBV5-6
abundance: NA
CDR3nt: TGTGCCAGCAGCGCATATTTGGGCTCCTACAATGAGCAGTTCTTC
CDR3aa: CASSAYLGSYNEQFF

d_gene: TRBD1
j_gene: TRBJ1-1
v_gene: TRBV12-5
abundance: NA
CDR3nt: TGTGCTATCGACAGGGAAGTTTTGTCTGAAGCTTTCTTT
CDR3aa: CAIDREVLSEAFF

d_gene: NA
j_gene: TRBJ1-2
v_gene: TRBV7-9
abundance: NA
CDR3nt: TGTGCCAGCAGCCAAGATCTAACCAGCTACACCTTC
CDR3aa: CASSQDLTSYTF

d_gene: TRBD1
j_gene: TRBJ1-2
v_gene: TRBV5-4
abundance: NA
CDR3nt: TGTGCCAGCAGCGGGACAGGGGGCCGCAATGATGGCTACACCTTC
CDR3aa: CASSGTGGRNDGYTF

d_gene: NA
j_gene: TRBJ2-3
v_gene: TRBV13
abundance: NA
CDR3nt: TGTGCCAGCAGCTTAGAAGGACTTACCGCAGATACGCAGTATTTT
CDR3aa: CASSLEGLTADTQYF